The clone carrying this T cell receptor beta chain was counted between two and nine times. What it binds is not known. The CDR3 totals 14 residues. V lost 4 bases to trimming and J lost 7 bases, with 14 bases between them. From germline, CDR1 is SNHLY and CDR2 FYNNEI. These data are taken from a study of monozygotic twins with cystic fibrosis. Study background: With about 15 PCR cycles, barcoded libraries came from approximately 2.7 micrograms of fragmented DNA.

Study-wide results and caveats: In this small cohort, shared CDR3 numbers showed no association with age, concordance or disease severity.

Profiling relied on immunoSEQ multiplex PCR, and the TCRdb table lists in-frame clones only, not all of them. The table includes 30,000 or so clones, around 65% detected once. The sequenced material came from blood. The chain combines TRBV2 with TRBJ2-1, with D perhaps TRBD2 (5 bases). This sequence was found in a girl aged 10-17 years with cystic fibrosis. CDR3 sequence (DNA): TGTGCCAGCAGTGTGGACTCCCTGGGGAATGAGCAGTTCTTC. Its translation is CASSVDSLGNEQFF.